This T cell receptor (beta chain) was captured by sequencing in a study of blood T cell repertoires in COVID-19. Per the germline V gene, CDR1 is SGHRS and CDR2 is YFSETQ. Trimming at V came to 3 bases and at J to 3 bases, leaving 7 bases not matched to a gene. The CDR3 has 15 residues. The protocol was immunoSEQ multiplex PCR, while the TCRdb copy is restricted to in-frame clones and leaves out a portion. The table has fewer than 350,000 clones, around 85% seen once. Individuals drawn from about two dozen US areas were roughly 18 to 89 years old. The clonotype was recovered from a woman aged 50 to 60 who had recovered from COVID-19. Sequences were obtained from PBMCs or T cells enriched from blood (not recorded which). The rearrangement joins TRBV5-1 to TRBJ1-1; 8 bases line up with TRBD1. For the CDR3, the DNA is TGCGCCAGCAGCTCCCCTGACAGGGGTGACACTGAAGCTTTCTTT. Translated, it gives CASSSPDRGDTEAFF.